A selection of T cell receptor beta chains follows, all from one sample in a study of monozygotic twins with cystic fibrosis. The data were produced by immunoSEQ multiplex PCR, yet TCRdb's version contains in-frame clones alone and is incomplete. The data contain some 33,000 clones, around 90% of them singletons. The sample comprised blood. All receptors come from a boy aged 2 to 9 with cystic fibrosis. Each CDR3 is given with its conserved first and last residue. The D gene is left open where the match is weak. Clone size is given for some rows only: seen once, a few or many times, or a class if the clone is expanded.

.	.	TRBV7-8	TRBJ1-1	TGTGCCAGCAGCTTAGTAACGGAGTCCCGAGGGGAAGCTTTCTTT	CASSLVTESRGEAFF
.	.	TRBV9	TRBJ2-5	TGTGCCAGCAGCGCCGACGGGGGTTCCGAGGGGGAGACCCAGTACTTC	CASSADGGSEGETQYF
.	TRBD1	TRBV7-9	TRBJ2-7	TGTGCCAGCAGCTTCTGGGACAGGGGAATCTACGAGCAGTACTTC	CASSFWDRGIYEQYF
.	.	TRBV18	TRBJ1-1	TGTGCCAGCTCACCACGTGTGGTGAACACTGAAGCTTTCTTT	CASSPRVVNTEAFF
.	TRBD1	TRBV13	TRBJ2-6	TGTGCCAGCAGCTTGGGGCAGGGGGCGAGAGGGGCCAACGTCCTGACTTTC	CASSLGQGARGANVLTF
.	.	TRBV18	TRBJ1-1	TGTGCCAGCTCACCAAGCCGGGACGGCCAATCGGCCCTATTT	CASSPSRDGQSALF
once	.	TRBV5-1	TRBJ1-2	TGCGCCAGCAGCGTAGCTAACTATGGCTACACCTTC	CASSVANYGYTF
.	.	TRBV11-1	TRBJ1-1	TGTGCCAGCAGTATAGGACCGAACACTGAAGCTTTCTTT	CASSIGPNTEAFF
.	TRBD2	TRBV10-3	TRBJ2-3	TGTGCCATCAGCGGGACTAGGATCCCAGATACGCAGTATTTT	CAISGTRIPDTQYF
.	TRBD2	TRBV7-9	TRBJ2-3	TGTGCCAGCAGTCCTCCTAGCGGGGGGCACACAGATACGCAGTATTTT	CASSPPSGGHTDTQYF
.	TRBD2	TRBV28	TRBJ2-3	TGTGCCAGCACCCTCATACTAGCGGGGGGCACAGATACGCAGTATTTT	CASTLILAGGTDTQYF
.	.	TRBV18	TRBJ1-1	TGTGCCAGCTCACCCTCTGACTCCTTACAGAGGGGTGCTTTCTTT	CASSPSDSLQRGAFF
.	.	TRBV6-6	TRBJ1-2	TGTGCCAGTGACACAGGGATCAATGGCTACACCTTC	CASDTGINGYTF
.	.	TRBV14	TRBJ2-3	TGTGCCAGCAGCCAAGAAGTATCCAAAGGAGGGCAGATCACAGATACGCAGTATTTT	CASSQEVSKGGQITDTQYF
.	TRBD1	TRBV19	TRBJ1-1	TGTGCCAGTAGTACCGGGACAGGGGAAAGGTTTGAAGCTTTCTTT	CASSTGTGERFEAFF
.	.	TRBV5-1	TRBJ2-5	TGCGCCAGCAGCTTGGCCAGGGCAGGGGCTGAGACCCAGTACTTC	CASSLARAGAETQYF
few	TRBD1	TRBV19	TRBJ2-1	TGTGCCAGTAACAGGGGGCGGTGGAATGAGCAGTTCTTC	CASNRGRWNEQFF
.	.	TRBV7-9	TRBJ1-1	TGTGCCAGCAGCTTCGGCAGGGAAGCTTTCTTT	CASSFGREAFF
.	.	TRBV5-1	TRBJ1-3	TGCGCCAGCAGCTTCGCGGGGGGATCTGGAAACACCATATATTTT	CASSFAGGSGNTIYF
.	.	TRBV6-9	TRBJ2-7	TGTGCCAGCAGTTTCAAGGACAGATCCTACGAGCAGTACTTC	CASSFKDRSYEQYF
.	.	TRBV5-6	TRBJ1-1	TGTGCCAGCAGCTTCCCGACAGGCATGAACACTGAAGCTTTCTTT	CASSFPTGMNTEAFF
.	TRBD1	TRBV2	TRBJ1-2	TGTGCCAGCAGTGGTCTCCCGGGACAGGGTTTGGCATCCGCTTTC	CASSGLPGQGLASAF
.	.	TRBV19	TRBJ1-5	TGTGCCAGTAGTACAGGACACCGCAATCAGCCCCAGCATTTT	CASSTGHRNQPQHF
.	.	TRBV7-2	TRBJ2-3	TGTGCCAGCAGCTTAAGGCGGGGGCCCACAGATACGCAGTATTTT	CASSLRRGPTDTQYF
few	.	TRBV20-1	TRBJ1-1	TGCAGTACTTGGAACACTGAAGCTTTCTTT	CSTWNTEAFF
.	TRBD1	TRBV27	TRBJ1-1	TGTGCCAGCAGTTTTTTGGCACAGGGGAGCACTGAAGCTTTCTTT	CASSFLAQGSTEAFF
.	.	TRBV5-1	TRBJ2-1	TGCGCCAGCAGCTTGTCGACGCAAGTTTACAATGAGCAGTTCTTC	CASSLSTQVYNEQFF
.	.	TRBV6-5	TRBJ2-7	TGTGCCACTCGAACAGGGGAGGTCAGCGAGCAGTACTTC	CATRTGEVSEQYF
.	.	TRBV5-6	TRBJ1-4	TGTGCCAGCAGCTTGTACACAGGGAATCTTAATGAAAAACTGTTTTTT	CASSLYTGNLNEKLFF
.	TRBD1	TRBV7-9	TRBJ2-7	TGTGCCAGCAGACCCAGTTCCGGGACAGGGCTCTACGAGCAGTACTTC	CASRPSSGTGLYEQYF
.	TRBD1	TRBV6-1	TRBJ2-7	TGTGCCAGCAAAACATACGACAGGGCCGAGCAGTACTTC	CASKTYDRAEQYF
.	.	TRBV19	TRBJ2-3	TGTGCCAGTAGTATACAGGGTAGTAGAACAGATACGCAGTATTTT	CASSIQGSRTDTQYF
few	.	TRBV2	TRBJ1-3	TGTGCCAGCAGTCCTGACAGGTCTGGAAACACCATATATTTT	CASSPDRSGNTIYF
.	TRBD2	TRBV11-3	TRBJ2-7	TGTGCCAGCGGGGGACTAGCCTCCGAGCAGTACTTC	CASGGLASEQYF
.	.	TRBV7-2	TRBJ1-3	TGTGCCAGCAGCTGGGGGGTCTCTGGAAACACCATATATTTT	CASSWGVSGNTIYF
.	TRBD2	TRBV11-2	TRBJ2-5	TGTGCCAGCAGCTTAGTAGCGGGGGACGAGACCCAGTACTTC	CASSLVAGDETQYF
.	TRBD1	TRBV7-2	TRBJ2-7	TGTGCCAGCAGCTTAGTCGCCCGGGACAGGGACTACGAGCAGTACTTC	CASSLVARDRDYEQYF
.	TRBD1	TRBV29-1	TRBJ1-5	TGCAGCGTTGAAGATCCGGGCGACAGGGGAGGAAGCAATCAGCCCCAGCATTTT	CSVEDPGDRGGSNQPQHF
.	TRBD1	TRBV6-1	TRBJ1-2	TGTGCCAGCAGTGAAGGAAATACAGGGGTCTATGGCTACACCTTC	CASSEGNTGVYGYTF
.	.	TRBV19	TRBJ1-1	TGTGCCAGTAGTCGGATGAACACTGAAGCTTTCTTT	CASSRMNTEAFF
.	TRBD1	TRBV7-9	TRBJ1-1	TGTGCCAGCCTGACAGGGGAGAACACTGAAGCTTTCTTT	CASLTGENTEAFF
.	TRBD1	TRBV6-1	TRBJ2-7	TGTGCCAGCAGTGAAACCCAACCGACAGGGTACGACTACGAGCAGTACTTC	CASSETQPTGYDYEQYF
.	TRBD1	TRBV7-9	TRBJ2-5	TGTGCCAGCAGCTTCTTGGGGACAGGGGATGAGACCCAGTACTTC	CASSFLGTGDETQYF
.	.	TRBV6-1	TRBJ1-1	TGTGCCAGCAGTGAACAGGGATGGGCTTTCTTT	CASSEQGWAFF
.	TRBD1	TRBV2	TRBJ1-2	TGTGCCAGCGTCAGACAGGGCAGAGATGGCTACACCTTC	CASVRQGRDGYTF
.	.	TRBV29-1	TRBJ2-5	TGCAGCGTTGAAGATCGGGCGGTCAACCAAGAGACCCAGTACTTC	CSVEDRAVNQETQYF
.	.	TRBV11-2	TRBJ1-6	TGTGCCAGCAGCTTTCTCGCAGGGGAGAATTCACCCCTCCACTTT	CASSFLAGENSPLHF
.	TRBD2	TRBV5-1	TRBJ2-1	TGCGCCAGCAGCGCGTTAGCGGGGGACAATGAGCAGTTCTTC	CASSALAGDNEQFF
.	.	TRBV27	TRBJ1-2	TGTGCCAGCAGTTTTAGGGAAGCTAACTATGGCTACACCTTC	CASSFREANYGYTF
.	TRBD2	TRBV9	TRBJ2-5	TGTGCCAGCAGCGTAGCTACTAGCGAAGAGACCCAGTACTTC	CASSVATSEETQYF
once	TRBD1	TRBV27	TRBJ1-1	TGTGCCAGCACCCGGGACAGGGGGCAAACTGAAGCTTTCTTT	CASTRDRGQTEAFF
.	.	TRBV12-5	TRBJ2-7	TGTGCTAGTGGTTTGGTAGGGACGTCGGCTGCCTACGAGCAGTACTTC	CASGLVGTSAAYEQYF